This is a list of T cell receptor beta chains from one sample in a study of blood T cells in healthy people across ages. MiXCR, applied by TCRdb to the 5' RACE reads, yields one record per CDR3 protein. The sample has roughly 1 million distinct CDR3 sequences; about 25% are singletons. This sample also appeared in a second study, on T cells of mothers and their children.

Sample: blood. These TCRs come from a girl aged 2-10 years in good health. Each CDR3 is given with its conserved first and last residue. D genes are given only for firm matches. The listing skips clone size in some rows; elsewhere it reads once, few, many or a size class.

V gene,clone size,D gene,J gene,CDR3 protein,CDR3 DNA
TRBV7-9,few,NA,TRBJ1-3,CASRGTLPSGNTIYF,TGTGCCAGCAGGGGGACACTTCCCTCTGGAAACACCATATATTTT
TRBV4-3,NA,TRBD2,TRBJ2-1,CASSQDRASGGAMNEQFF,TGCGCCAGCAGCCAAGATCGGGCTAGCGGGGGGGCCATGAATGAGCAGTTCTTC
TRBV29-1,NA,TRBD1,TRBJ2-1,CSVSFWGTGGHEQFF,TGCAGCGTTTCCTTCTGGGGGACAGGGGGCCATGAGCAGTTCTTC
TRBV11-2,NA,NA,TRBJ2-5,CASSLLPRGYQETQYF,TGTGCCAGCAGCTTGTTACCCAGGGGCTACCAAGAGACCCAGTACTTC
TRBV3-1,NA,NA,TRBJ2-5,CASSPVAQETQYF,TGTGCCAGCAGCCCGGTTGCACAAGAGACCCAGTACTTC
TRBV24-1,few,NA,TRBJ2-1,CATSPPTPYPDEQFF,TGTGCCACCAGTCCTCCTACCCCATATCCGGATGAGCAGTTCTTC
TRBV7-2,NA,TRBD2,TRBJ2-1,CASSNLAGGVNEQFF,TGTGCCAGCAGCAACCTAGCGGGAGGAGTAAATGAGCAGTTCTTC
TRBV5-1,few,NA,TRBJ2-7,CASSLGKTSHEQYF,TGCGCCAGCAGCTTGGGGAAGACCTCCCACGAGCAGTACTTC
TRBV5-1,NA,NA,TRBJ2-7,CASSRASRVYEQYF,TGCGCCAGCAGCCGGGCTAGCCGAGTCTACGAGCAGTACTTC
TRBV18,NA,NA,TRBJ2-5,CASSFARSAETQYF,TGTGCCAGCTCATTTGCCAGGTCCGCGGAGACCCAGTACTTC
TRBV24-1,few,TRBD2,TRBJ2-1,CATSDFWASGVNNEQFF,TGTGCCACCAGTGATTTTTGGGCTAGCGGGGTTAACAATGAGCAGTTCTTC
TRBV6-1,NA,TRBD1,TRBJ1-2,CASSPGQGGYFGGYTF,TGTGCCAGCAGTCCAGGACAGGGAGGATATTTTGGTGGCTACACCTTC
TRBV28,NA,NA,TRBJ1-1,CASRKRGQGLMNTEAFF,TGTGCCAGCAGGAAACGCGGGCAGGGGCTAATGAACACTGAAGCTTTCTTT
TRBV4-1,few,TRBD2,TRBJ2-1,CASSQGALAGQQFF,TGCGCCAGCAGCCAAGGAGCACTAGCGGGACAACAGTTCTTC
TRBV12-3/TRBV12-4,NA,NA,TRBJ2-7,CASSKEGEQYF,TGTGCCAGCAGTAAAGAGGGGGAGCAGTACTTC
TRBV28,few,NA,TRBJ1-3,CASSYAGSSAGNTIYF,TGTGCCAGCAGTTACGCAGGGAGTTCGGCTGGAAACACCATATATTTT
TRBV12-3/TRBV12-4,few,TRBD2,TRBJ2-1,CASGLAYDEQFF,TGTGCCAGCGGACTAGCCTACGATGAGCAGTTCTTC
TRBV29-1,NA,NA,TRBJ2-1,CSVAGRGANEQFF,TGCAGCGTTGCAGGGAGGGGGGCCAATGAGCAGTTCTTC
TRBV29-1,few,NA,TRBJ2-1,CSVQFRGLSYNEQFF,TGCAGCGTCCAATTCCGGGGCCTCTCCTACAATGAGCAGTTCTTC
TRBV7-2,few,NA,TRBJ2-7,CASSHGGGNEQYF,TGTGCCAGCAGCCACGGAGGGGGCAACGAGCAGTACTTC
TRBV7-3,NA,TRBD1,TRBJ2-4,CASSVTGLAKNIQYF,TGTGCCAGCAGCGTGACAGGGCTAGCCAAAAACATTCAGTACTTC
TRBV7-2,few,NA,TRBJ2-3,CASSLWIMDTQYF,TGTGCCAGCAGCCTCTGGATTATGGATACGCAGTATTTT
TRBV7-2,NA,NA,TRBJ2-3,CASSYLASSTDTQYF,TGTGCCAGCAGTTATCTAGCGTCTAGCACAGATACGCAGTATTTT
TRBV20-1,NA,NA,TRBJ2-3,CSARDPLTSPTDTQYF,TGCAGTGCTAGAGATCCCCTTACCTCCCCTACAGATACGCAGTATTTT
TRBV6-1,NA,NA,TRBJ2-7,CASSPGESRWEQYF,TGTGCCAGCAGTCCAGGGGAGTCACGGTGGGAGCAGTACTTC
TRBV20-1,NA,TRBD2,TRBJ2-1,CSARILAGSYEQFF,TGCAGTGCTAGAATCCTAGCGGGGTCCTATGAGCAGTTCTTC
TRBV13,NA,NA,TRBJ1-2,CASSTGHNGYTF,TGTGCCAGCAGCACCGGACATAACGGCTACACCTTC
TRBV28,few,TRBD2,TRBJ2-5,CASSPAGGTETQYF,TGTGCCAGCAGCCCGGCGGGGGGCACGGAGACCCAGTACTTC
TRBV4-2,NA,NA,TRBJ2-2,CASSQDGQAFAGGTGELFF,TGTGCCAGCAGCCAGGATGGACAGGCGTTTGCCGGGGGCACCGGGGAGCTGTTTTTT
TRBV6-5,NA,NA,TRBJ1-4,CASSSAGGFGNEKLFF,TGTGCCAGCAGCTCGGCGGGGGGGTTCGGTAATGAAAAACTGTTTTTT
TRBV12-3/TRBV12-4,few,NA,TRBJ2-1,CASRASDEQFF,TGTGCCAGCAGGGCGTCGGATGAGCAGTTCTTC
TRBV20-1,few,NA,TRBJ2-1,CSVMKAGASYNEQFF,TGCAGTGTAATGAAGGCGGGGGCCTCCTACAATGAGCAGTTCTTC
TRBV27,once,TRBD2,TRBJ2-7,CASRTSHSGTIYEQYF,TGTGCCAGCAGAACGTCCCATAGCGGGACTATCTACGAGCAGTACTTC
TRBV5-7,NA,NA,TRBJ2-5,CASSLARGRGETQYF,TGTGCCAGCAGCTTGGCCAGGGGTAGGGGAGAGACCCAGTACTTC
TRBV29-1,NA,TRBD1,TRBJ1-2,CSVQQGGESGYTF,TGCAGCGTCCAACAGGGGGGAGAAAGTGGCTACACCTTC
TRBV5-4,few,TRBD1,TRBJ1-2,CASTNLGQGGFYGYTF,TGTGCCAGCACCAACCTCGGACAGGGAGGTTTCTACGGCTACACCTTC
TRBV10-3,few,TRBD1,TRBJ1-2,CAITEGEGALGYGYTF,TGTGCCATCACCGAAGGAGAGGGGGCGCTTGGATATGGCTACACCTTC
TRBV20-1,many,TRBD2,TRBJ2-7,CSARTSGTYEQYF,TGCAGTGCCCGGACTAGCGGAACCTACGAGCAGTACTTC
TRBV7-9,NA,NA,TRBJ1-1,CASRLSAVTEAFF,TGTGCCAGCAGGTTATCGGCGGTCACTGAAGCTTTCTTT
TRBV4-3,NA,NA,TRBJ2-7,CASSQDGPSEQYF,TGCGCCAGCAGCCAAGATGGCCCCTCCGAGCAGTACTTC
TRBV6-1,few,TRBD1,TRBJ2-7,CASRRTGGGNEQYF,TGTGCCAGCCGCCGGACAGGGGGCGGAAACGAGCAGTACTTC